This T cell receptor (beta chain) was profiled in a study of identical twins. Findings and limits, study-wide: Diverse VJ usage suggested most zero-insertion clonotypes were not invariant T cells. In cord blood, abundant beta clonotypes had fewer insertions; memory showed no trend. When twins shared out-of-frame alpha sequences, those sequences had excess low generation probability.

MiXCR, run by TCRdb on the 5' RACE reads, gives a single entry per CDR3 protein. This repertoire shows some 660,000 distinct CDR3 sequences, over 8.5% found once; its top ten account for approximately 0.96%. The length of the CDR3 is 20 residues. With V trimmed by 5 bases and J by 0 bases, 13 bases remained unmatched. Germline V CDR1 and CDR2: ENHRY, SYGVKD. This clonotype came up many times. Its target is unknown. The same data also went into a second study, on yellow fever vaccine responses in identical twins. That source reports: Twins' vaccine T cell responses were reported to seem partly convergent and partly personalized.

The clonotype originates from a woman under 30 in good health. V and J are TRBV10-3 and TRBJ2-4; TRBD2 agrees at 13 bases. Sequenced material: PBMCs. The CDR3 is CAISPYGTSGTVVAKNIQYF. DNA for the CDR3: TGTGCCATCAGTCCCTACGGGACTAGCGGGACCGTTGTAGCCAAAAACATTCAGTACTTC.